A single sample gave rise to the 26 T cell receptor beta chains below, sequenced in a study of T cells in Graves' hyperthyroidism and ophthalmopathy. TCR beta CDR3 region amplification was performed from RNA transcripts. The HTBI primer set drove a first-round RT-PCR of the TCR CDR3. TCRdb called the multiplex PCR reads again in MiXCR, with one record for every CDR3 protein. In the table there are 500,000 to 800,000 distinct CDR3 sequences, 45% of which are singletons. The sample was peripheral blood or thyroid tissue (not recorded which). Receptors originate from an adult man with Graves' disease, either hyperthyroidism or ophthalmopathy (not recorded which).

This clonotype was observed once. The chain recombines TRBV29-1 with TRBJ2-2; D not resolved. Trimming cost V 4 bases and J 4 bases, with 16 bases left between them. Germline loops: CDR1 SQVTM, CDR2 ANQGSEA. The CDR3 sequence is 15 residues long. This CDR3 reads CSVGALAGVTGELFF. The CDR3 DNA follows: TGCAGCGTTGGTGCCCTTGCTGGGGTCACCGGGGAGCTGTTTTTT.

This rearrangement joins TRBV9 to TRBJ1-5; 7 nucleotides agree with TRBD1. The CDR3 is 15 residues long. V shed 4 bases and J 5 bases; nucleotides not matched to a gene: 9. The germline gives CDR1 SGDLS, CDR2 YYNGEE. CDR3 sequence reads: CASSRGTESDQPQHF. The CDR3 DNA reads as TGTGCCAGCAGCCGGGGGACAGAATCCGATCAGCCCCAGCATTTT. The complete variable domain, with remaining parts taken from reference TRBV9 and TRBJ1-5, reads DSGVTQTPKHLITATGQRVTLRCSPRSGDLSVYWYQQSLDQGLQFLIQYYNGEERAKGNILERFSAQQFPDLHSELNLSSLELGDSALYFCASSRGTESDQPQHFGDGTRLSIL.

Regarding this clonotype: One junction end disagrees with the germline gene, perhaps due to a read error. This rearrangement joins TRBV9 to TRBJ2-2, with 11 bases lining up with TRBD1. The CDR3 is made up of 17 amino acids. Germline V gene sequence: CDR1 SGDLS, CDR2 YYNGEE. This CDR3 is CVSSPRGDRGFVGELFF. The CDR3, as DNA: TGTGTCAGCAGCCCCCGCGGGGACAGGGGGTTTGTCGGGGAGCTGTTTTTT.

This clonotype was counted many times. The rearrangement links TRBV24-1 to TRBJ1-5; 9 positions match TRBD1. The CDR3 covers 13 residues. The germline V gene has CDR1 KGHDR and CDR2 SFDVKD. J lost 7 bases, V lost 4 bases, and 1 base had no gene match. DNA for the CDR3: TGTGCCACCAGTGAGGACAGGGGACAGCCCCAGCATTTT. Protein product: CATSEDRGQPQHF.

The chain is built from TRBV7-9 and TRBJ1-6; TRBD1 matches at 10 bases. Germline V gene data show CDR1 as SEHNR and CDR2 as FQNEAQ (reference sequence). J gave up 10 bases and V 5 bases, and 8 bases lay outside the gene matches. The CDR3 consists of 15 residues. CDR3 nucleotide sequence: TGTGCCAGCAGCCCTCGACAGGGGGCTGGATCACCCCTCCACTTT. This encodes CASSPRQGAGSPLHF.

The V and J genes are TRBV5-1 and TRBJ2-7, with D possibly called TRBD1 or TRBD2 (5 bases each). The CDR3 loop spans 15 amino acids. Germline CDR1 and CDR2: SGHRS and YFSETQ. V lost 4 bases and J 0 bases, leaving 14 bases between the germline ends. The CDR3 sequence is CASSPGTVPSYEQYF. The CDR3 nucleotides are TGCGCCAGCAGCCCGGGGACGGTCCCCTCCTACGAGCAGTACTTC.

A remark on this clonotype: A much larger clone lies one base from this, so it may be a read error. The V call is TRBV7-9, the J call TRBJ2-6; D might be TRBD1 or TRBD2, each matching 5 bases. The CDR3 is 18 amino acids. Germline V gene data show CDR1 as SEHNR and CDR2 as FQNEAQ (reference sequence). The CDR3 protein is CASSQPGGPGVGANGLTF. The CDR3 coding sequence is TGTGCCAGCAGCCAACCAGGCGGGCCTGGGGTTGGGGCCAACGGCCTGACTTTC.

V usage is TRBV2 and J usage is TRBJ2-7; maybe TRBD2 (5 bases). V was clipped by 7 bases and J by 7 bases, with 17 bases between them. In germline, CDR1 is SNHLY, CDR2 FYNNEI. CDR3 length: 13 amino acids. CDR3 sequence (DNA): TGTGCCAGCATTCGAGATCTACGAGGGGAGCAGTACTTC. Residues: CASIRDLRGEQYF.

The chain recombines TRBV2 with TRBJ1-2, with D perhaps matching TRBD1 (6 bases). V lost 6 bases and J lost 5, with 25 bases in between. The CDR3 runs 17 residues. The germline V gene encodes CDR1 SNHLY and CDR2 FYNNEI. Here the CDR3 DNA reads TGTGCCAGCAGCGACCTGGCGAGGGGGAGGGCAGGGTATGGCTACACCTTC. It translates to CASSDLARGRAGYGYTF.

As for this clonotype: An end of the junction does not agree with germline; a read error may underlie this. The chain employs TRBV7-2 and TRBJ1-5; 8 nucleotides agree with TRBD1. CDR1 and CDR2 (germline): SGHTA, FQGNSA. The CDR3 is 14 residues long. CDR3 sequence (DNA): TGTGCCAGCAGCATACAGGGGGGCAATCAGCTCCAGCATTTT. Its protein is CASSIQGGNQLQHF.

The rearrangement joins TRBV7-9 to TRBJ1-1; TRBD1 agrees at 7 bases. V lost 4 bases and J lost 5; bases outside the gene matches: 13. Germline V gene data show CDR1 as SEHNR and CDR2 as FQNEAQ (reference sequence). The CDR3 has 16 residues. CDR3 in DNA: TGTGCCAGCAGCTCTCTAAACAGGGGACTTAGGACTGAAGCTTTCTTT. Translation: CASSSLNRGLRTEAFF.

This clonotype was recorded only once. A much larger clone lies one base from this, so it may be a read error. The chain combines TRBV29-1 with TRBJ1-5; TRBD1 matches at 8 bases. Per the germline V gene, CDR1 is SQVTM and CDR2 is ANQGSEA. The CDR3 covers 15 residues. Germline trimming cut 0 bases from V and 4 bases from J; bases unmatched to any gene: 5. DNA for the CDR3: TGCAGCGTTGAAGACGCCGGGACAGGTAATCAGCCCCAGCATTTT. This translates into CSVEDAGTGNQPQHF. Full variable domain (outside the CDR3, taken from reference TRBV29-1 and TRBJ1-5): SAVISQKPSRDICQRGTSLTIQCQVDSQVTMMFWYRQQPGQSLTLIATANQGSEATYESGFVIDKFPISRPNLTFSTLTVSNMSPEDSSIYLCSVEDAGTGNQPQHFGDGTRLSIL.

The rearrangement joins TRBV15 to TRBJ2-3, with TRBD1 as a possible D gene (6 bases). Germline V gene sequence: CDR1 LNHNV, CDR2 YYDKDF (reference sequence). The V end lost 0 bases, the J end lost 0 bases, and 10 bases lay between the germline ends. CDR3 length: 16 amino acids. This CDR3 is CATSRDPGQSTDTQYF. The CDR3 nucleotides are TGTGCCACCAGCAGAGATCCCGGACAGAGCACAGATACGCAGTATTTT. The full variable domain, its missing parts supplied by reference TRBV15 and TRBJ2-3, is DAMVIQNPRYQVTQFGKPVTLSCSQTLNHNVMYWYQQKSSQAPKLLFHYYDKDFNNEADTPDNFQSRRPNTSFCFLDIRSPGLGDTAMYLCATSRDPGQSTDTQYFGPGTRLTVL.

This rearrangement joins TRBV15 to TRBJ2-7; D is uncertain. The V gene lost 4 bases and the J gene lost 2 bases, with 6 bases spanning the gap. The CDR3 runs 12 residues. Germline lookup yields CDR1 LNHNV and CDR2 YYDKDF (reference sequence). CDR3 DNA sequence: TGTGCCACCAGCAATGGGACCTACGAGCAGTACTTC. Its protein is CATSNGTYEQYF.

In its sample, this clonotype was seen once. The CDR3 nucleotides read TGTGCCACCAGCAGTTTGACAGAGACTAACACTGAAGCTTTCTTT. It encodes CATSSLTETNTEAFF. V usage is TRBV15 and J usage is TRBJ1-1, with D possibly matching TRBD1 (5 bases). The germline V and J ends were trimmed by 3 bases and 2 bases, with 13 bases remaining between them. Per the germline V gene, CDR1 is LNHNV and CDR2 is YYDKDF (reference sequence). CDR3 length: 15 residues. Variable domain in full (rest from reference TRBV15 and TRBJ1-1): DAMVIQNPRYQVTQFGKPVTLSCSQTLNHNVMYWYQQKSSQAPKLLFHYYDKDFNNEADTPDNFQSRRPNTSFCFLDIRSPGLGDTAMYLCATSSLTETNTEAFFGQGTRLTVV.

This clonotype was observed at least ten times. V gene TRBV12-3 or TRBV12-4 combines with J gene TRBJ1-2, with unresolved D. This CDR3 is 14 amino acids long. V gave up 3 bases and J gave up 7 bases, with 15 bases separating them. The chain's CDR3 is CASSLAVAHSGYTF. DNA of the CDR3: TGTGCCAGCAGTTTGGCTGTAGCCCACAGTGGCTACACCTTC.

Notes on this clonotype: A much larger clone sits a single nucleotide away, making a read error possible. This chain joins TRBV29-1 and TRBJ2-5, with TRBD2 matching 10 bases. Germline V gene sequence: CDR1 SQVTM, CDR2 ANQGSEA. V lost 6 bases, J lost 5 bases, and 12 bases stayed unmatched. The length of the CDR3 is 15 residues. The CDR3 coding sequence is TGCAGCGTCGTCCCGAGGGCTAGCGGGAGTGAGACCCAGTACTTC. It codes for CSVVPRASGSETQYF.

The chain links TRBV6-5 to TRBJ1-5; possible D gene TRBD1, 6 bases. The V and J ends lost 5 bases and 0 bases respectively, with 20 bases between them. This CDR3 has 18 amino acids. Per the germline V gene, CDR1 is MNHEY and CDR2 is SVGAGI. CDR3 DNA sequence: TGTGCCAGCAGTCCGCCGACAGGTCATATAGGTAGCAATCAGCCCCAGCATTTT. Its translation: CASSPPTGHIGSNQPQHF.

J is TRBJ1-6 and V is TRBV7-8, with TRBD1 as a possible D gene (5 bases). The ends were cut back, 3 bases at V and 13 bases at J, with 10 bases in the middle. CDR3 length equals 12 residues. Germline V gene data show CDR1 as SGHVS and CDR2 as FQNEAQ. The CDR3, as DNA: TGTGCCAGCAGCTTGGGGGGAGGGCCCCTCCACTTT. Translation: CASSLGGGPLHF.

The chain joins TRBV2 to TRBJ2-5; D is possibly TRBD1 (6 bases). Germline V lookup: CDR1 SNHLY, CDR2 FYNNEI. Trimming stripped 2 bases from V and 5 bases from J, with 12 bases between. This CDR3 has 14 residues. CDR3 residues: CASSESGRGETQYF. The CDR3 DNA reads TGTGCCAGCAGTGAATCTGGCAGGGGTGAGACCCAGTACTTC.

J is TRBJ2-7 and V is TRBV7-9; 9 bases are shared with TRBD1. The CDR3 runs to 14 residues. Trimming took 6 bases from V and 5 from J; bases not matched to a gene: 8. Germline values: CDR1 SEHNR, CDR2 FQNEAQ (reference sequence). In nucleotides, the CDR3 is TGTGCCAGCAGAGCGACAGGGGGGACCGACGAGCAGTACTTC. Translation gives CASRATGGTDEQYF. The variable domain in full, with the rest retrieved from reference TRBV7-9 and TRBJ2-7, is DTGVSQNPRHKITKRGQNVTFRCDPISEHNRLYWYRQTLGQGPEFLTYFQNEAQLEKSRLLSDRFSAERPKGSFSTLEIQRTEQGDSAMYLCASRATGGTDEQYFGPGTRLTVT.

This clonotype was observed many times. This chain links TRBV7-9 with TRBJ2-5; TRBD1 might be the D (6 bases). Germline-derived CDR1 and CDR2 are SEHNR and FQNEAQ (reference sequence). V was clipped by 5 bases and J by 1 base, with 11 bases between them. This CDR3 region has 14 residues. DNA of the CDR3: TGTGCCAGCAGCGGATGGACAGCCCAAGAGACCCAGTACTTC. This gives the protein CASSGWTAQETQYF.

Comment on this clonotype: The junction and the germline gene differ at one end; a read error may be behind it. The gene calls are TRBV12-3 or TRBV12-4 and TRBJ2-1; 8 nucleotides match TRBD1. The CDR3 is 13 residues long. The CDR3 nucleotides read TGTGCCATCAGTGTCACAGGGGGCAATGAGCAGTTCTTC. Translated: CAISVTGGNEQFF.

The chain carries TRBV10-3 and TRBJ1-3, with 7 nucleotides matching TRBD1. The trim removed 5 bases at V and 4 bases at J, leaving 8 bases unmatched. The CDR3 covers 15 residues. CDR1 is ENHRY, CDR2 SYGVKD, per germline. Written as DNA, the CDR3 is TGTGCCATCAGTTCGACCGGGACAGTAGGAAACACCATATATTTT. Protein product: CAISSTGTVGNTIYF.

CDR3 amino acids: CASSKTGLSTDTQYF. DNA of the CDR3: TGTGCCAGCAGCAAAACAGGGTTAAGCACAGATACGCAGTATTTT. The rearrangement links TRBV7-9 to TRBJ2-3, with D possibly TRBD1 on 6 matching bases. Germline V gene sequence: CDR1 SEHNR, CDR2 FQNEAQ (reference sequence). The CDR3 runs to 15 residues. V lost 5 bases and J 0 bases, leaving 12 bases between the germline ends.

This clonotype was picked up a small number of times. The gene calls are TRBV20-1 and TRBJ2-7; 9 bases align to TRBD1. The V and J ends lost 1 base and 2 bases, in that order; junction bases with no gene match: 9. The CDR3 runs 16 residues. Germline V gene data show CDR1 as DFQATT and CDR2 as SNEGSKA (reference sequence). The CDR3 spells CSARVRAGQGAYEQYF. CDR3 nucleotides: TGCAGTGCTAGAGTTAGGGCGGGACAGGGTGCCTACGAGCAGTACTTC.